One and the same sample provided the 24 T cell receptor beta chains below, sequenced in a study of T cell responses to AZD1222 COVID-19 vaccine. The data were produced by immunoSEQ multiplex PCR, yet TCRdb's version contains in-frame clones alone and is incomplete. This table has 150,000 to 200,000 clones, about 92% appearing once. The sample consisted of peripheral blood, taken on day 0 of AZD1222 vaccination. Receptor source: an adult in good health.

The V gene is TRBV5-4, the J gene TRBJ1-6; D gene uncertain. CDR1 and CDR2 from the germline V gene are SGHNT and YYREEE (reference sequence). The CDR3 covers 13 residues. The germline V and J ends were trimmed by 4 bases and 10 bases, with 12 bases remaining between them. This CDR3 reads CASSARMESPLHF. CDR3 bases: TGTGCCAGCAGCGCCCGGATGGAATCACCCCTCCACTTT.

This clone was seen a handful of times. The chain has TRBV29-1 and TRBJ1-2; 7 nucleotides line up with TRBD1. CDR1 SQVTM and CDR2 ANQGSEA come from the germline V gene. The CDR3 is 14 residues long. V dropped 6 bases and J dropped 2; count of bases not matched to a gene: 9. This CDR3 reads CSVSEGAGNYGYTF. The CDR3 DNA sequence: TGCAGCGTCTCAGAGGGGGCCGGGAACTATGGCTACACCTTC.

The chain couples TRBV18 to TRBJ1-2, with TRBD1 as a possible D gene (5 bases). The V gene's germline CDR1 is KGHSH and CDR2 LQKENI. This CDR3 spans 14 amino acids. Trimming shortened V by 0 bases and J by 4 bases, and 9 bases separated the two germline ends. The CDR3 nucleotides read TGTGCCAGCTCACCACCGCCAGGGACCTATGGCTACACCTTC. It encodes CASSPPPGTYGYTF.

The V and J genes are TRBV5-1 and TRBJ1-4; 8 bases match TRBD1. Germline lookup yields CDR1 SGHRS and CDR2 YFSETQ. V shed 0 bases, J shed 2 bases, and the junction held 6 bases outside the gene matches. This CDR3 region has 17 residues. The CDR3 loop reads CASSLGTGRGTNEKLFF. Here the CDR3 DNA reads TGCGCCAGCAGCTTGGGGACAGGGAGAGGCACTAATGAAAAACTGTTTTTT.

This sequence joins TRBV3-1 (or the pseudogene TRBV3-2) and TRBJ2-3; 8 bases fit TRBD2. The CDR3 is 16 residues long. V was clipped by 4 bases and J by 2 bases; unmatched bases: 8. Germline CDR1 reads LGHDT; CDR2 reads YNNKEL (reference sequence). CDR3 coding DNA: TGTGCCAGCAGCCCCTATAGCGGGACAAACACAGATACGCAGTATTTT. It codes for CASSPYSGTNTDTQYF.

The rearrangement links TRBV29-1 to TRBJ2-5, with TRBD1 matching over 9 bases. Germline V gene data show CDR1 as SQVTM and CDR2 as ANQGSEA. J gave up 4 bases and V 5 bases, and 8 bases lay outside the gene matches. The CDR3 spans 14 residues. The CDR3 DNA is TGCAGCGTTCACACAACAGGGGGCCGAGAGACCCAGTACTTC. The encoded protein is CSVHTTGGRETQYF.

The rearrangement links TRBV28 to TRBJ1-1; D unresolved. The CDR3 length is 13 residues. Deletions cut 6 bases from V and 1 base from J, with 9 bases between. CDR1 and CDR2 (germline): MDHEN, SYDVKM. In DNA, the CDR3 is TGTGCCAGCAGCTCCCTCCCGAACACTGAAGCTTTCTTT. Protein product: CASSSLPNTEAFF. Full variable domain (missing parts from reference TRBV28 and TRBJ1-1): DVKVTQSSRYLVKRTGEKVFLECVQDMDHENMFWYRQDPGLGLRLIYFSYDVKMKEKGDIPEGYSVSREKKERFSLILESASTNQTSMYLCASSSLPNTEAFFGQGTRLTVV.

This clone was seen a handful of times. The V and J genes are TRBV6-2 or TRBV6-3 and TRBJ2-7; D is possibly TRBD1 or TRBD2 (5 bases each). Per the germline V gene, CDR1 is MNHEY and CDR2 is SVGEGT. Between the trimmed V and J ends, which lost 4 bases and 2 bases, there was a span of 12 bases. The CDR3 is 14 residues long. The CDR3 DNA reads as TGTGCCAGCAGTTCCGGGGCGGCCACCTACGAGCAGTACTTC. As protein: CASSSGAATYEQYF.

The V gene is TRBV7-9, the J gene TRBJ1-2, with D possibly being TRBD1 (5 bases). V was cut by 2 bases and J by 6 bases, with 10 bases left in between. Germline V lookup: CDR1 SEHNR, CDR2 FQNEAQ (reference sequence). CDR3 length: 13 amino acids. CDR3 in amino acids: CASSLRGSNGYTF. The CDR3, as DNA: TGTGCCAGCAGCTTAAGGGGTTCTAATGGCTACACCTTC. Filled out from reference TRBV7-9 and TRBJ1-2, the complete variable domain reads DTGVSQNPRHKITKRGQNVTFRCDPISEHNRLYWYRQTLGQGPEFLTYFQNEAQLEKSRLLSDRFSAERPKGSFSTLEIQRTEQGDSAMYLCASSLRGSNGYTFGSGTRLTVV.

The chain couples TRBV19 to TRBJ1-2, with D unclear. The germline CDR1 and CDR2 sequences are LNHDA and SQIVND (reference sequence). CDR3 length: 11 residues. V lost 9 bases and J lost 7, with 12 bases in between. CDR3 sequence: CASRTATGYTF. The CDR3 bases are TGTGCCAGCCGAACAGCGACTGGCTACACCTTC.

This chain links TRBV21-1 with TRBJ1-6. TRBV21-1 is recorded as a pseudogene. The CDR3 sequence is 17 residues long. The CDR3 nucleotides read TGTGCCAGCAGCAACACCCGGCTCGGGTCGGGGAATTCACCCCTCCACTTT. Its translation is CASSNTRLGSGNSPLHF.

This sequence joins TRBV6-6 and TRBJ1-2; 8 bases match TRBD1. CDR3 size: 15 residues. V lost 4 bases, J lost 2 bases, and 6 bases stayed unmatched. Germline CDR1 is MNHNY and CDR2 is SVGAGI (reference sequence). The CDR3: CASSSPDRENYGYTF. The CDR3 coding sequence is TGTGCCAGCAGTTCCCCGGACAGGGAGAACTATGGCTACACCTTC.

The CDR3 loop is CASRKSTSFQYPLHF. In nucleotides, the CDR3 is TGTGCCAGCAGGAAGTCGACATCTTTCCAATATCCCCTCCACTTT. The chain links TRBV5-4 to TRBJ1-6; no clear D gene. The CDR3 runs 15 residues. The V and J ends lost 5 bases and 13 bases respectively, with 22 bases between them. Germline lookup yields CDR1 SGHNT and CDR2 YYREEE (reference sequence).

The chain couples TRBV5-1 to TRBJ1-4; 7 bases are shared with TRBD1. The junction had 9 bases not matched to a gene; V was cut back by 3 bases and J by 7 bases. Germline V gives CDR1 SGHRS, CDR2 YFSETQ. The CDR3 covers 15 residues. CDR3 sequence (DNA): TGCGCCAGCAGCTCCTCAACAGGGGCCGGTGAAAAACTGTTTTTT. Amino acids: CASSSSTGAGEKLFF.

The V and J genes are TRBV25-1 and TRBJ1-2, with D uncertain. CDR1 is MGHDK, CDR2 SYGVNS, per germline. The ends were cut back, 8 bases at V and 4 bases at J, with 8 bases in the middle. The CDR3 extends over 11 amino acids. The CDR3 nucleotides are TGTGCCAGCTCTTTGGGCTATGGCTACACCTTC. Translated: CASSLGYGYTF.

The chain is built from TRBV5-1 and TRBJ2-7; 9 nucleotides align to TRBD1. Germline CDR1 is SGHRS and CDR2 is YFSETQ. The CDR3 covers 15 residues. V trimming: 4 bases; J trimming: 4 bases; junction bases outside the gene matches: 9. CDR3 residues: CASSNRDRASYEQYF. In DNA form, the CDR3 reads TGCGCCAGCAGCAACCGGGACAGGGCTTCATACGAGCAGTACTTC.

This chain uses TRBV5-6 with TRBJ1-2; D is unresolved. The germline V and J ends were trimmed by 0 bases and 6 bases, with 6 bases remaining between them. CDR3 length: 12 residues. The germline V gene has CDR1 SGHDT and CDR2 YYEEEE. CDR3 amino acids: CASSLAEDGYTF. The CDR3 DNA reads TGTGCCAGCAGCTTGGCTGAGGATGGCTACACCTTC.

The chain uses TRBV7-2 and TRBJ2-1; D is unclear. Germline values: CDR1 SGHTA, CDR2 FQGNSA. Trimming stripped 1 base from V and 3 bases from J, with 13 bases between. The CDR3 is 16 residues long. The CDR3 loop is CASSLVWAPLYNEQFF. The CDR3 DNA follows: TGTGCCAGCAGCTTAGTTTGGGCCCCCCTCTACAATGAGCAGTTCTTC.

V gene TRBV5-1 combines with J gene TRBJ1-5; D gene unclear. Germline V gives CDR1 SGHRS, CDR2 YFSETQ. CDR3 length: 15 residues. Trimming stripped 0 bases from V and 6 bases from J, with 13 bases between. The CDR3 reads CASSLAGSKSQPQHF. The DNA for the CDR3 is TGCGCCAGCAGCTTGGCGGGTAGTAAGAGTCAGCCCCAGCATTTT.

The CDR3, as DNA: TGCAGCGTCCGGCCGCGGGAGAACACTGAAGCTTTCTTT. Residues: CSVRPRENTEAFF. The rearrangement joins TRBV29-1 to TRBJ1-1; D gene unclear. The V gene's germline CDR1 is SQVTM and CDR2 ANQGSEA. The V end lost 6 bases, the J end lost 1 base, and 12 bases lay between the germline ends. CDR3 length: 13 amino acids.

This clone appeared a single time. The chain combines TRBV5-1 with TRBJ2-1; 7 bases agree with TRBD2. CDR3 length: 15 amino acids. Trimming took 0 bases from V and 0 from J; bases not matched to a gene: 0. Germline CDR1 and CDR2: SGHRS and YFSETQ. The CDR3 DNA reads TGCGCCAGCAGCTTGGGCGGGGGCTCCTACAATGAGCAGTTCTTC. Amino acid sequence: CASSLGGGSYNEQFF.

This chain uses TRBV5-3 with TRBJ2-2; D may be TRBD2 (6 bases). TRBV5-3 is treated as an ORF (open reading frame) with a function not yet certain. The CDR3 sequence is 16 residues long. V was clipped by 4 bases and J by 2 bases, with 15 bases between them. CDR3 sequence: CARSHGTDKNTGELFF. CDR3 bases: TGTGCCAGAAGCCACGGGACTGATAAAAACACCGGGGAGCTGTTTTTT.

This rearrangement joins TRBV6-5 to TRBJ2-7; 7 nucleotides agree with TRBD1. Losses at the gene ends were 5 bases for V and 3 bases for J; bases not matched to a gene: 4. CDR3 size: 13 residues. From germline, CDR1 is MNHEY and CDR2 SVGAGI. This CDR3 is CASSRRQGYEQYF. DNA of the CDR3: TGTGCCAGCAGTCGACGACAGGGCTACGAGCAGTACTTC.

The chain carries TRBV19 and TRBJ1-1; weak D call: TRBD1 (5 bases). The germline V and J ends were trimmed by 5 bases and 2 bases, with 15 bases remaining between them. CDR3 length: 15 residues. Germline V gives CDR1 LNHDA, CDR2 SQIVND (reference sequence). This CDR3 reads CASSLGAGKNTEAFF. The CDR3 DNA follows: TGTGCCAGTAGTCTAGGGGCAGGCAAAAACACTGAAGCTTTCTTT.